Presented here are 30 T cell receptor beta chains from one specimen sequenced in a study of tumor-infiltrating lymphocytes in primary liver carcinoma. Constant-region priming of 500 ng total RNA yielded TCR beta cDNA. For TCR beta, libraries were produced by three nested multiplex PCR rounds using slightly modified ARM-PCR. Two initial PCR rounds of approximately 10 cycles each paired TRBV1-TRBV30 forward primers with a C-beta reverse primer. TCRdb itself ran the multiplex PCR reads through MiXCR, one entry per CDR3 protein. The sample includes about 130,000 distinct CDR3 sequences, around 64% of them seen just once. Scientists recovered RNA and DNA together from roughly 21-30 mg of unsorted bulk tissue. Sequencing was carried out using liver tumor tissue from sampling region 3. Subset specified: tumor region T3, left-lateral pole. All receptors come from a woman aged 55-75 years with primary liver carcinoma and hepatitis B virus infection.

For this clonotype: A read error may be the cause here, since a much bigger clone is one base away. This chain uses TRBV14 with TRBJ2-3; TRBD2 matches at 8 bases. Germline-derived CDR1 and CDR2 are SGHDN and FVKESK. CDR3 size: 15 residues. The CDR3 sequence is CASSHPSGFTDTHYF. The CDR3 bases are TGTGCCAGCAGCCACCCTAGCGGGTTCACAGATACGCATTATTTT.

This clonotype was found a few times. One junction end does not reproduce the germline sequence, and a read error may be involved. The gene calls are TRBV28 and TRBJ2-7; D gene uncertain. Germline CDR1 reads MDHEN; CDR2 reads SYDVKM. CDR3 length: 12 amino acids. The CDR3 nucleotides are TGTGCCAGCAGTATCCCGAACTACCAGCAGTACTTC. Its protein product is CASSIPNYQQYF.

This chain joins TRBV11-3 and TRBJ2-3; D might be TRBD1 (5 bases). Matching the DNA end better, TRBJ1-5 makes the J call doubtful. CDR1 SGHNT and CDR2 YENEEA come from the germline V gene. The CDR3 is 19 residues long. CDR3 region: CASSHGTSGLTFQRDTQHF. The CDR3 nucleotides read TGTGCCAGCAGCCACGGGACCAGCGGATTAACATTCCAACGGGATACGCAGCATTTT.

As to this clonotype: A much bigger clone sits one base away, suggesting this may be a read error. V gene TRBV10-3 combines with J gene TRBJ2-2; a possible D gene is TRBD2 (5 bases). This CDR3 contains 15 residues. Germline V gene sequence: CDR1 ENHRY, CDR2 SYGVKD. For the CDR3, the DNA is TGTGCCATCAGTGAGAATTCGGCGTACACCGGGGAGCTGCTTTTT. Its translation is CAISENSAYTGELLF.

This clonotype has a handful of counts. The germline gene is not matched at one end of the junction; a read error may be the cause. The chain is built from TRBV6-1 and TRBJ1-5, with unresolved D. This CDR3 contains 15 residues. Germline V gene data show CDR1 as MNHNS and CDR2 as SASEGT. The CDR3 spells CASSDLADSNQPQYF. CDR3 nucleotides: TGTGCCAGCAGTGATTTGGCCGATAGCAATCAGCCCCAGTACTTT.

This clonotype was counted at least ten times. V and J are TRBV5-5 and TRBJ1-1; 8 nucleotides align to TRBD1. The CDR3 contains 13 residues. V dropped 0 bases and J dropped 6; count of bases not matched to a gene: 1. Looked up from germline, CDR1 is SGHKS and CDR2 is YYEKEE (reference sequence). CDR3 nucleotides: TGTGCCAGCAGCTTGGGGACAGGGTCTGAAGCTTTCTTT. Amino acid sequence: CASSLGTGSEAFF.

Points on this clonotype: The junction does not match germline at one end; this may be a read error. The rearrangement links TRBV4-1 to TRBJ2-4; 16 nucleotides match TRBD2. This CDR3 region has 20 residues. Germline V CDR1 and CDR2: MGHRA, YSYEKL. The CDR3 coding sequence is TGCGTCAGCAGCCAAGGTGGGACTAGCGGGAGGGCCGGGGCCAGAAACATTCAGTACTTC. Protein product: CVSSQGGTSGRAGARNIQYF.

As to this clonotype: This clone may be a read error of a much larger clone one base away. The chain has TRBV7-9 and TRBJ2-3, with D maybe TRBD1 (6 bases). The V gene's germline CDR1 is SEHNR and CDR2 FQNEAQ (reference sequence). The CDR3 has 14 amino acids. The CDR3 bases are TGTGCCAGCGTCCGGGACAAAAGCACAGGTACGCAGTATTTT. It is translated as CASVRDKSTGTQYF. Full variable domain (remainder filled in from reference TRBV7-9 and TRBJ2-3): DTGVSQNPRHKITKRGQNVTFRCDPISEHNRLYWYRQTLGQGPEFLTYFQNEAQLEKSRLLSDRFSAERPKGSFSTLEIQRTEQGDSAMYLCASVRDKSTGTQYFGPGTRLTVL.

Concerning this clonotype itself: The conserved closing phenylalanine or tryptophan is absent in this CDR3, likely reflecting a read error. The gene calls are TRBV7-9 and TRBJ1-4; 9 bases are a match to TRBD1. Germline CDR1 and CDR2: SEHNR and FQNEAQ (reference sequence). This CDR3 spans 18 amino acids. Trimming took 2 bases from V and 4 from J; bases not matched to a gene: 11. The CDR3: CASSLSAGQGTINEKLFL. Written as DNA, the CDR3 is TGTGCCAGCAGCTTATCCGCGGGACAGGGAACAATTAATGAAAAACTGTTTCTT.

This clonotype has ten or more counts. The chain recombines TRBV6-2 or TRBV6-3 with TRBJ2-3, with D possibly TRBD2 on 6 matching bases. V lost 2 bases and J lost 1, with 13 bases in between. The V gene's germline CDR1 is MNHEY and CDR2 SVGEGT. This CDR3 is 16 amino acids long. The CDR3 reads CASSYGPGRGTDTQYF. In nucleotides, the CDR3 is TGTGCCAGCAGTTACGGGCCCGGGAGAGGCACAGATACGCAGTATTTT.

On this clonotype itself: Mismatch with germline at one junction end may stem from a read error. The chain is built from TRBV29-1 and TRBJ2-3, with 12 bases that match TRBD2. This CDR3 comprises 15 residues. From germline, CDR1 is SQVTM and CDR2 ANQGSEA. This chain's CDR3 is CSVATSGSGADTQCF. As DNA, the CDR3 is TGCAGTGTTGCGACTAGCGGGAGTGGGGCAGATACGCAGTGTTTT.

Notes on this clonotype: At one end the junction does not follow the germline gene, possibly because of a read error. This chain uses TRBV11-3 with TRBJ2-3; no definite D call. CDR3 length: 17 residues. Germline assignment: CDR1 SGHNT and CDR2 YENEEA. The CDR3 spells CANSLSFRPLRRDTRYF. CDR3 coding DNA: TGTGCCAACAGCTTATCGTTTCGGCCGCTACGGAGAGATACGCGGTATTTT.

This clonotype appeared a few times. This may come from a read error, since a much larger clone is one base off. V and J are TRBV29-1 and TRBJ2-7; D gene uncertain. The V end was cut by 0 bases, the J end by 3 bases, with 9 bases between. Per the germline V gene, CDR1 is SQVTM and CDR2 is ANQGSEA. This CDR3 has 13 amino acids. The CDR3 DNA sequence: TGCAGCGTTGAAGATCCCCCTCGCTACGAGCAGTACTTC. Translated: CSVEDPPRYEQYF.

This clonotype was counted between two and nine times. The gene calls are TRBV2 and TRBJ2-3; D call uncertain. From germline, CDR1 is SNHLY and CDR2 FYNNEI. The CDR3 is 12 amino acids. V was cut by 7 bases and J by 4 bases, with 9 bases left in between. The chain's CDR3 is CASNRFADTQYF. The CDR3 DNA follows: TGTGCCAGCAATAGATTCGCAGATACGCAGTATTTT.

In this sample, this clonotype turned up many times. The chain recombines TRBV5-5 with TRBJ2-3; D uncertain. CDR3 length: 12 amino acids. V lost 0 bases to trimming and J lost 2 bases, with 1 base between them. Germline V gene sequence: CDR1 SGHKS, CDR2 YYEKEE (reference sequence). As DNA, the CDR3 is TGTGCCAGCAGCTTGGACACAGATACGCAGTATTTT. It specifies CASSLDTDTQYF. The full variable domain, rest sourced from reference TRBV5-5 and TRBJ2-3, is DAGVTQSPTHLIKTRGQQVTLRCSPISGHKSVSWYQQVLGQGPQFIFQYYEKEERGRGNFPDRFSARQFPNYSSELNVNALLLGDSALYLCASSLDTDTQYFGPGTRLTVL.

The chain joins TRBV11-2 to TRBJ2-1; D is tentatively TRBD1 or TRBD2 (7 bases each). Looked up from germline, CDR1 is SGHAT and CDR2 is FQNNGV. This CDR3 has 15 amino acids. Trimming left V 5 bases short and J 5 bases short, with 16 bases between. This CDR3 is CASSVGGGTDNEQFF. CDR3 DNA sequence: TGTGCCAGCAGCGTGGGGGGGGGGACAGACAATGAGCAGTTCTTC.

The genes are TRBV12-3 or TRBV12-4 and TRBJ1-4, with 9 bases aligning to TRBD1. The CDR3 length is 14 residues. The V gene end was trimmed by 2 bases and the J gene end by 12 bases; junction bases not matched to a gene: 7. The CDR3 nucleotides are TGTGCCAGCAGTTTACGACAGGGGGGTAAAGAACTGTTTTTT. This translates into CASSLRQGGKELFF.

Ten or more counts support this clonotype. V usage is TRBV10-3 and J usage is TRBJ2-7, with 8 bases fitting TRBD1. Germline-derived CDR1 and CDR2 are ENHRY and SYGVKD. The V and J ends lost 0 bases and 3 bases, in that order; junction bases with no gene match: 4. The CDR3 has 15 amino acids. The CDR3, as DNA: TGTGCCATCAGTGAGTCGTACAGGGGGTTCTACGAGCAGTACTTC. Translated: CAISESYRGFYEQYF.

About this clonotype itself: This may arise from a read error, as a much more abundant clone is one base away. The J gene is TRBJ2-5, the V gene TRBV6-2 or TRBV6-3; 7 nucleotides line up with TRBD1. Germline-derived CDR1 and CDR2 are MNHEY and SVGEGT. This CDR3 comprises 15 residues. CDR3 nucleotide sequence: TGTGTCAGCAGTTCCGGGACAGTTTACCAAGAGACCCAGTACTTC. Amino acids: CVSSSGTVYQETQYF.

This clonotype was found a few times. This may come from a read error, since a much larger clone is one base off. CDR3 sequence (DNA): TGCAGCGCCTTTAGCGGGAGGCAAGAGACCCAGCACTTC. Amino acids: CSAFSGRQETQHF. The chain couples TRBV29-1 to TRBJ2-5, with 10 nucleotides matching TRBD2. Germline CDR1 SQVTM, CDR2 ANQGSEA. This CDR3 has 13 residues.

The rearrangement links TRBV11-1 to TRBJ2-6; 8 bases are a match to TRBD1. In germline, CDR1 is SGHAT, CDR2 FQDESV (reference sequence). With 4 bases clipped from V and 6 bases from J, the junction kept 14 bases outside the gene matches. The length of the CDR3 is 18 residues. CDR3 bases: TGTGCCAGCAGCTCCGCCGGGACAGGTCTCCCTGAGGCCAACGTCCTGACTTTC. Amino acid sequence: CASSSAGTGLPEANVLTF. Looking up the rest from reference TRBV11-1 and TRBJ2-6 gives the full variable domain: EAEVAQSPRYKITEKSQAVAFWCDPISGHATLYWYRQILGQGPELLVQFQDESVVDDSQLPKDRFSAERLKGVDSTLKIQPAELGDSAMYLCASSSAGTGLPEANVLTFGAGSRLTVL.

V gene TRBV11-2 combines with J gene TRBJ1-1; 8 bases match TRBD1. This CDR3 has 15 amino acids. Unmatched junction bases numbered 15, after V lost 5 bases and J lost 10 bases. Germline loops: CDR1 SGHAT, CDR2 FQNNGV. CDR3 amino acids: CASSHGQGASFGAFF. As DNA, the CDR3 is TGTGCCAGCAGCCACGGACAGGGAGCGTCGTTTGGAGCTTTCTTT.

As regards this clonotype: A read error may account for a junction end that differs from germline. The rearrangement uses TRBV11-2 and TRBJ2-2, with D maybe TRBD2 (6 bases). Germline-derived CDR1 and CDR2 are SGHAT and FQNNGV. The CDR3 sequence is 13 residues long. CDR3 in amino acids: CASSLDRTGGLSF. CDR3 sequence (DNA): TGTGCCAGCAGCTTAGATAGGACTGGGGGACTGTCTTTT.

As for this clonotype: Because it lacks the conserved phenylalanine or tryptophan at the end, this CDR3 is likely a read error. The genes are TRBV29-1 and TRBJ1-1; D ambiguous. In germline, CDR1 is SQVTM, CDR2 ANQGSEA. This CDR3 has 14 residues. The V end lost 3 bases, the J end lost 1 base, and 12 bases lay between the germline ends. The CDR3 coding sequence is TGCAGCGTTGAGGCTTGCTCGAGGAACACTGAAGCTTTCTTA. Protein sequence: CSVEACSRNTEAFL.

J is TRBJ1-6 and V is TRBV11-2; the match to TRBD1 covers 7 bases. Germline-derived CDR1 and CDR2 are SGHAT and FQNNGV. Trimming at V came to 3 bases and at J to 10 bases, leaving 9 bases not matched to a gene. This CDR3 has 15 residues. CDR3 DNA sequence: TGTGCCAGCAGCTTGAGAGAGGGGGCTTTCTCACCCCTCCACTTT. As protein: CASSLREGAFSPLHF.

With respect to this clonotype: The junction does not match germline at one end; this may be a read error. The CDR3: CASSQQEETQYF. CDR3 in DNA: TGTGCCAGCTCACAACAGGAAGAGACCCAGTACTTT. J is TRBJ2-5 and V is TRBV18, with D possibly TRBD1 on 5 matching bases. The CDR3 is made up of 12 amino acids. Germline CDR1 KGHSH, CDR2 LQKENI. The full variable domain, completed using reference TRBV18 and TRBJ2-5, is NAGVMQNPRHLVRRRGQEARLRCSPMKGHSHVYWYRQLPEEGLKFMVYLQKENIIDESGMPKERFSAEFPKEGPSILRIQQVVRGDSAAYFCASSQQEETQYFGPGTRLLVL.

On this clonotype itself: This may be a read error: a much more frequent sequence differs by one nucleotide. The chain is built from TRBV10-1 and TRBJ2-3; 10 bases are shared with TRBD2. The germline V gene encodes CDR1 WNHNN and CDR2 SYGVQD (reference sequence). This CDR3 spans 13 amino acids. Written as DNA, the CDR3 is TGCGCCAACAGTGAGTCTCTAGCGGGAGTTGGGTATTTT. This translates into CANSESLAGVGYF.

This clonotype was recorded many times. V and J are TRBV5-4 and TRBJ1-1, with 7 bases fitting TRBD1. Germline V CDR1 and CDR2: SGHNT, YYREEE (reference sequence). The CDR3 extends over 14 amino acids. V trimming: 2 bases; J trimming: 4 bases; junction bases outside the gene matches: 5. Written as DNA, the CDR3 is TGTGCCAGCAGCTTAGAGTCAGGGGGCACTGAAGCTTTCTTT. Its protein product is CASSLESGGTEAFF.

This clonotype was seen at least ten times. This chain joins TRBV7-2 and TRBJ2-5, with 14 positions matching TRBD2. This CDR3 has 16 residues. CDR1 is SGHTA, CDR2 FQGNSA, per germline. Trimming at V came to 8 bases and at J to 4 bases, leaving 9 bases not matched to a gene. The CDR3 here is CASGPGLAGDGETQYF. The DNA of the CDR3 is TGTGCCAGCGGCCCGGGACTAGCGGGAGACGGAGAGACCCAGTACTTC.

The table lists this clonotype with many counts. The rearrangement joins TRBV12-5 to TRBJ1-5; TRBD1 matches at 8 bases. The CDR3 is made up of 14 amino acids. V shed 4 bases, J shed 5 bases, and the junction held 4 bases outside the gene matches. Germline loops: CDR1 LGHNT, CDR2 FRNRAP. The CDR3 loop reads CASGSGQVDQPQHF. The CDR3 DNA follows: TGTGCTAGTGGTTCGGGACAGGTAGATCAGCCCCAGCATTTT.